The clone carrying this TCR beta chain was observed a few times. Germline V gene sequence: CDR1 SGHTA, CDR2 FQGTGA. The length of the CDR3 is 15 residues. V lost 6 bases to trimming and J lost 7 bases; unmatched junction nucleotides: 10. TCRdb itself ran the 5' RACE reads through MiXCR, one entry per CDR3 protein. The sample has approximately 57,000 distinct CDR3 sequences, 20% seen once. Treg sorting used a CD4+CD25+CD127-/low gate. This chain links TRBV7-3 with TRBJ2-1; 9 bases map to TRBD1. The source is a female donor with breast cancer. The sample comprised tumor-infiltrating Tregs sorted from the breast tumor. CDR3 nucleotide sequence: TGTGCCAGCAGTCCCACAGGGGGCTCTAAAAATGAGCAGTTCTTC. Its protein is CASSPTGGSKNEQFF.